This paragraph reports one TCR beta chain. Its antigen is as yet unknown. The germline gives CDR1 LGHDT, CDR2 YNNKEL (reference sequence). The CDR3 has 13 amino acids. V gave up 7 bases and J gave up 5 bases, with 11 bases separating them. The sample originates from a study of Ad26.COV2.S vaccination and SARS-CoV-2 variants. Study results and caveats: Comparability of non-spike TCR breadth was observed across vaccine and placebo recipients. The analyses of TCR breadth and depth may have understated the size of total T cell responses.

Described treatment: about 20 received Ad26.COV2.S at low or high dose, single or two shots; a few received placebo; per-sample allocation not given. Sampling was performed 63 days after the first vaccine or placebo injection. Profiled with immunoSEQ multiplex PCR; TCRdb holds only in-frame clones, not every one. The sample lists 350,000 to 500,000 clones; roughly nine tenths were seen once. Specimen: peripheral blood, collected in a trial of Ad26.COV2.S vaccine versus placebo. This TCR derives from a person between 18 and 65 years old who received the Ad26.COV2.S COVID-19 vaccine or a placebo. This chain connects TRBV3-1 (or the pseudogene TRBV3-2) to TRBJ2-2, with no clear D. CDR3 DNA: TGTGCCAGCACGCCCCTAGGAACCGGGGAGCTGTTTTTT. Encoded protein: CASTPLGTGELFF.